Listed here are 9 T cell receptor beta chains from one sample, sequenced in a study of shared clonotypes between healthy human individuals. Sequencing used immunoSEQ multiplex PCR; TCRdb keeps in-frame clones, though not all of them. The sample includes around 370,000 clones, around 96% of them seen just once. Sequencing input: memory CD8+ T cells sorted from blood. As for subset: CD45RO+ cells pooled with CCR7-negative TemRA cells. These TCRs come from a man aged 25-45 years in good health.

This clone was seen once. This chain connects TRBV7-9 to TRBJ1-2, with 8 bases fitting TRBD1. Unmatched junction bases numbered 6, after V lost 5 bases and J lost 7 bases. Germline V CDR1 and CDR2: SEHNR, FQNEAQ (reference sequence). The CDR3 loop spans 13 amino acids. The chain's CDR3 is CASSPTGEGGYTF. CDR3 coding DNA: TGTGCCAGCAGCCCGACAGGGGAGGGTGGCTACACCTTC. Complete variable domain (other parts from reference TRBV7-9 and TRBJ1-2): DTGVSQNPRHKITKRGQNVTFRCDPISEHNRLYWYRQTLGQGPEFLTYFQNEAQLEKSRLLSDRFSAERPKGSFSTLEIQRTEQGDSAMYLCASSPTGEGGYTFGSGTRLTVV.

The chain couples TRBV5-6 to TRBJ2-7; D is unresolved. V lost 5 bases, J lost 0 bases, and 6 bases lay in between. CDR3 length: 12 amino acids. Germline CDR1 is SGHDT and CDR2 is YYEEEE. The DNA for the CDR3 is TGTGCCAGCAGGTCCAGCTCCTACGAGCAGTACTTC. It yields the protein CASRSSSYEQYF.

The chain has TRBV28 and TRBJ1-1; D is undetermined. The CDR3 is made up of 11 amino acids. Trimming cost V 7 bases and J 7 bases, with 10 bases left between them. CDR1 and CDR2 (germline): MDHEN, SYDVKM. CDR3 bases: TGTGCCAGCATGGTTACTTTTGAAGCTTTCTTT. Translation gives CASMVTFEAFF.

This rearrangement joins TRBV28 to TRBJ2-7; a possible D gene is TRBD1 (6 bases). CDR3 length equals 15 residues. V was cut by 10 bases and J by 1 base, with 20 bases left in between. Germline V CDR1 and CDR2: MDHEN, SYDVKM. The CDR3 reads CAIEGGVTGSYEQYF. The CDR3 DNA follows: TGTGCCATCGAGGGTGGTGTGACAGGTTCCTACGAGCAGTACTTC.

The chain employs TRBV9 and TRBJ2-3, with D tentatively TRBD2 (5 bases). The CDR3 loop spans 13 amino acids. The germline gives CDR1 SGDLS, CDR2 YYNGEE. V lost 3 bases, J lost 2 bases, and 7 bases lay in between. The CDR3 coding sequence is TGTGCCAGCAGCGGGAGGCCCACAGATACGCAGTATTTT. Amino acids: CASSGRPTDTQYF.

The chain carries TRBV18 and TRBJ2-1; the match to TRBD1 covers 7 bases. The CDR3 sequence is 14 residues long. V dropped 3 bases and J dropped 4; count of bases not matched to a gene: 3. The germline CDR1 and CDR2 sequences are KGHSH and LQKENI. The CDR3 spells CASSPAGGYNEQFF. The DNA for the CDR3 is TGTGCCAGCTCACCGGCAGGGGGTTACAATGAGCAGTTCTTC.

The chain employs TRBV7-3 and TRBJ2-3, with a tentative D call TRBD2 (6 bases). The V gene's germline CDR1 is SGHTA and CDR2 FQGTGA. Trimming shortened V by 5 bases and J by 1 base, and 13 bases separated the two germline ends. This CDR3 contains 15 residues. The CDR3 nucleotides are TGTGCCAGCAGCCCTAGGGACTTCGGCACAGATACGCAGTATTTT. It specifies CASSPRDFGTDTQYF.

The chain joins TRBV5-1 to TRBJ2-1, with TRBD2 identical over 11 bases. The CDR3 loop spans 17 amino acids. V shed 2 bases and J 6 bases; nucleotides not matched to a gene: 10. Germline V gives CDR1 SGHRS, CDR2 YFSETQ. As DNA, the CDR3 is TGCGCCAGCAGCTTCAGCCCGCTAGCGGGAGGCCCCAATGAGCAGTTCTTC. Amino acids: CASSFSPLAGGPNEQFF.

The rearrangement joins TRBV27 to TRBJ2-7; 9 bases match TRBD1. V shed 4 bases, J shed 2 bases, and the junction held 18 bases outside the gene matches. Per germline, CDR1 MNHEY and CDR2 SMNVEV (reference sequence). There are 19 residues in the CDR3. CDR3 nucleotides: TGTGCCAGCAGTTCACACAAACGGACAGGGGTTGGTCTCCCCTACGAGCAGTACTTC. Translation gives CASSSHKRTGVGLPYEQYF.